Listed below are T cell receptor beta chains from one sample, sequenced in a study of cytomegalovirus exposure and HLA in healthy donors. The repertoire was sequenced with immunoSEQ multiplex PCR; TCRdb's copy has only in-frame clones and lacks some. The data hold 200,000 to 250,000 clones, with 80% to 85% observed a single time. The sequenced material came from PBMCs. The receptors shown here come from a boy aged 2 to 9 in good health and CMV-seronegative. Each CDR3 is given with its conserved first and last residue. The order of the fields is V gene, clone size, D gene, J gene, CDR3 DNA, CDR3 protein. A D gene is named only where the DNA matches it firmly. Clone size is stated in some rows and not others, as once, few, many or a class when expanded.

TRBV19	-	-	TRBJ1-1	TGTGCCAGTAGGAGGGCCTTGGGAACTGAAGCTTTCTTT	CASRRALGTEAFF
TRBV18	-	TRBD1	TRBJ2-7	TGTGCCAGCTCACCTCGGACAGGGGTATCGCACGAGCAGTACTTC	CASSPRTGVSHEQYF
TRBV2	-	-	TRBJ1-1	TGTGCCAGCAGTGACCAGAGGAGGGTGACTGAAGCTTTCTTT	CASSDQRRVTEAFF
TRBV6-1	-	-	TRBJ1-2	TGTGCCAGCAGTGAGTGGAAGGTCGTAGGGGGTGGCTACACCTTC	CASSEWKVVGGGYTF
TRBV30	few	TRBD2	TRBJ2-3	TGTGCCTGGAATCTAGCGGGGGGCCGCCATACGCAGTATTTT	CAWNLAGGRHTQYF
TRBV30	-	-	TRBJ2-1	TGTGCCTGGATAGTCCAGCGGAGCTACAATGAGCAGTTCTTC	CAWIVQRSYNEQFF
TRBV29-1	-	-	TRBJ1-1	TGCAGCGTTGGAGTGTACGACACTGAAGCTTTCTTT	CSVGVYDTEAFF
TRBV2	-	TRBD1	TRBJ2-6	TGTGCTAGCAGGGACAGGGCTGCGTGGGGGGCCAACGTCCTGACTTTC	CASRDRAAWGANVLTF
TRBV30	-	TRBD2	TRBJ2-3	TGTGCCTGGCAACGCGGGGGGGGACTTCATTTT	CAWQRGGGLHF
TRBV19	-	TRBD1	TRBJ2-7	TGTGCCAGTAGTATCGGGACAGGATTCTACGAGCAGTACTTC	CASSIGTGFYEQYF
TRBV19	-	-	TRBJ1-5	TGTGCCAGTAGTCGGGGGAGGGGTCAGCCCCAGCATTTT	CASSRGRGQPQHF
TRBV5-5	once	TRBD1	TRBJ2-5	TGTGCCAGCAGCTCCCCTACAGGGGTGGAGACCCAGTACTTC	CASSSPTGVETQYF
TRBV19	-	-	TRBJ1-6	TGTGCCAGTAGTATGAGGAGCTCCTATAATTCACCCCTCCACTTT	CASSMRSSYNSPLHF
TRBV5-4	-	TRBD1	TRBJ2-5	TGTGCCAGCAGCTTAGGGACAGGCCAAGAGACCCAGTACTTC	CASSLGTGQETQYF
TRBV27	-	-	TRBJ2-5	TGTGCCAGCAGTTCTCTACGAGAGCAGTACTTC	CASSSLREQYF
TRBV19	-	TRBD1	TRBJ2-5	TGTGCCAGTAGTATTTGGTCGGACAGGCTCCAAGAGACCCAGTACTTC	CASSIWSDRLQETQYF
TRBV7-7	-	TRBD2	TRBJ2-5	TGTGCTAGCAGCTTACTAGCGGGAGGGCAAGAGACCCAGTACTTC	CASSLLAGGQETQYF
TRBV7-6	-	-	TRBJ2-7	TGTGCCAGCAGCAGCGAAGCCTACGAGCAGTACTTC	CASSSEAYEQYF
TRBV11-2	-	TRBD2	TRBJ2-6	TGTGCCGGAGGGGAGGGAGCCGACTCTGGGGCCAACGTCCTGACTTTC	CAGGEGADSGANVLTF
TRBV29-1	once	-	TRBJ2-7	TGCAGCGTTGGTACGTGGTGGTGGGACGGGGGGCCTGTCGAGCAGTACTTC	CSVGTWWWDGGPVEQYF
TRBV5-6	-	TRBD2	TRBJ2-1	TGTGCCAGCAGCCAAGGACTAGCGCCCTACAATGAGCAGTTCTTC	CASSQGLAPYNEQFF
TRBV5-4	once	-	TRBJ2-7	TGTGCCAGCAGCTTGGGAGGGTACGAGCAGTACTTC	CASSLGGYEQYF
TRBV7-9	-	-	TRBJ2-3	TGTGCCAGCAGCTTCCCCACGGGTACAGGGTGGACAGATACGCAGTATTTT	CASSFPTGTGWTDTQYF
TRBV27	-	-	TRBJ1-1	TGTGCCAGCGGTAACTACAGGGACCTAGGGGAAGCTTTCTTT	CASGNYRDLGEAFF
TRBV5-1	-	TRBD2	TRBJ2-5	TGCGCCAGCAGCTTGGCGGGGCGGGGGGTTTACCAAGAGACCCAGTACTTC	CASSLAGRGVYQETQYF
TRBV27	few	-	TRBJ2-7	TGTGCCAGCAGTCCCCAGACAGGCTACGAGCAGTACTTC	CASSPQTGYEQYF
TRBV6-5	-	-	TRBJ1-4	TGTGCCAGCAGTTACTCGAGAGGGACTAATGAAAAACTGTTTTTT	CASSYSRGTNEKLFF
TRBV15	-	-	TRBJ1-1	TGTGCCACCAGCAGAGGTAGGGAGCGGTTGGTAGCTTTCTTT	CATSRGRERLVAFF
TRBV5-6	-	TRBD1	TRBJ1-1	TGTGCCAGCAGCTTGGTCGACAGGGATTTCACTGAAGCTTTCTTT	CASSLVDRDFTEAFF
TRBV29-1	-	TRBD1	TRBJ1-2	TGCAGCGTTGATGCCGGACAGGCTGGCTACACCTTC	CSVDAGQAGYTF
TRBV5-5	few	TRBD2	TRBJ2-7	TGTGCCAGCAGCTCCCCGGGGGGGTACGAGCAGTACTTC	CASSSPGGYEQYF
TRBV18	-	TRBD2	TRBJ2-1	TGTGCCAGCTCCCCCGAGACGGGGGGTCGGTATGAGCAGTTCTTC	CASSPETGGRYEQFF
TRBV29-1	-	TRBD1	TRBJ1-1	TGCAGCGTGGACAGGACAGGGGGAGGCACTGAAGCTTTCTTT	CSVDRTGGGTEAFF
TRBV19	once	-	TRBJ2-2	TGTGCCAGTAGTATGGGAGGCGGGGAGCTGTTTTTT	CASSMGGGELFF
TRBV27	-	-	TRBJ2-7	TGTGCCAGCAGCCGAGGCGGCGGGACCTACGAGCAGTACTTC	CASSRGGGTYEQYF
TRBV19	-	-	TRBJ2-4	TGTGCCAGTAGTATACTCCCTAGCGAAAACATTCAGTACTTC	CASSILPSENIQYF
TRBV25-1	-	-	TRBJ2-1	TGTGCCAGCAGTCAGCAACTACACAATGAGCAGTTCTTC	CASSQQLHNEQFF
TRBV7-3	-	TRBD2	TRBJ2-1	TGTGCCAGCAGCTTAGGGACTAACTACAATGAGCAGTTCTTC	CASSLGTNYNEQFF
TRBV27	-	-	TRBJ1-1	TGTGCCAGCAGTTTCGGGGGATCGGGTTTAGCTGAAGCTTTCTTT	CASSFGGSGLAEAFF
TRBV5-1	-	-	TRBJ2-1	TGCGCCAGCAGCTTGTCGGCGGGAAGGCGGAATGAGCAGTTCTTC	CASSLSAGRRNEQFF
TRBV5-6	-	-	TRBJ1-1	TGTGCCAGCAGCTTGGCGTCAGGGACTGAAGCTTTCTTT	CASSLASGTEAFF
TRBV6-5	-	-	TRBJ2-7	TGTGCCAGCAGTTACTCTCAGAACTACGAGCAGTACTTC	CASSYSQNYEQYF
TRBV4-1	-	-	TRBJ1-1	TGCGCCAGCAGCCATCCGTCCCGCACCGTAACAGGCAGGCAAGGAGACACTGAAGCTTTCTTT	CASSHPSRTVTGRQGDTEAFF
TRBV5-1	-	-	TRBJ2-5	TGCGCCAGCAGATCCGAGGAGACCCAGTACTTC	CASRSEETQYF
TRBV2	-	-	TRBJ2-7	TGTGCCAGCAGTGCCGATTGGAGTAATTTCTACGAGCAGTACTTC	CASSADWSNFYEQYF
TRBV5-1	-	-	TRBJ2-1	TGCGCCAGCAGCTTGTTATTGGGGGCCCTCAATGAGCAGTTCTTC	CASSLLLGALNEQFF
TRBV6-5	-	-	TRBJ1-1	TGTGCCAGCAGTTACGGGGTGGGGCAGTCTGTTTCAAAAGCTTTCTTT	CASSYGVGQSVSKAFF
TRBV6-1	-	TRBD1	TRBJ1-5	TGTGCCAGCAGCCCTCTGGGACAGCCTAATCAGCCCCAGCATTTT	CASSPLGQPNQPQHF
TRBV5-4	-	-	TRBJ1-1	TGTGCCAGCAGCTTGGGAGGGGGAAACGGTGGAGCTTTCTTT	CASSLGGGNGGAFF
TRBV7-6	-	TRBD2	TRBJ2-2	TGTGCCAGCAGCTTACGCGGGGGTTGGACCGGGGAGCTGTTTTTT	CASSLRGGWTGELFF
TRBV19	-	-	TRBJ2-1	TGTGCCAGTAACAGGAGCCCGTGGTCCTACAATGAGCAGTTCTTC	CASNRSPWSYNEQFF
TRBV6-1	-	TRBD1	TRBJ1-5	TGTGCCAGCACTCAATCGGGACAGGGTAATCAGCCCCAGCATTTT	CASTQSGQGNQPQHF